This T cell receptor (beta chain) comes out of a study of T-cell reconstitution after alpha-beta-depleted transplantation in children. Overall study findings and caveats: Alpha-beta T cells present about two months after transplant were reported to originate from several hundred expanded graft clones.

The ends lost 2 bases at V and 3 bases at J; junction bases unmatched: 8. This CDR3 comprises 17 residues. Germline CDR1 is LGHDT and CDR2 is YNNKEL (reference sequence). Unique molecular identifiers were built into the TCRbeta library. TCRdb called the PCR reads again in MiXCR, with one record for every CDR3 protein. The sample shows about 830,000 distinct CDR3 sequences, roughly 15% of them seen only once. This clonotype was found a few times. Its cognate antigen is unknown. The source is a male patient between 5 and 17 years old who had a stem cell transplant for acute lymphoblastic leukemia, so the T cells may come from the graft donor. This material consisted of PBMCs, mostly from graft donor cells, taken 360 days after TCRalphabeta/CD19-depleted stem cell transplant. The gene calls are TRBV3-1 and TRBJ2-4, with 9 bases identical to TRBD1. CDR3 protein: CASSQYRTGVDKNIQYF. For the CDR3, the DNA is TGTGCCAGCAGCCAATACAGGACAGGGGTGGACAAAAACATTCAGTACTTC.